Listed here are 8 T cell receptor beta chains from one sample, sequenced in a study of Ad26.COV2.S vaccination and SARS-CoV-2 variants. The method was immunoSEQ multiplex PCR; TCRdb's version includes in-frame clones alone and lacks a portion of them. The table lists fewer than 500,000 clones, 80% to 90% of them singletons. Treatment defined: about 20 received Ad26.COV2.S at low or high dose, single or two shots; 5 received placebo; per-sample allocation not given. After the first vaccine or placebo injection, samples were drawn on day 63. This specimen was peripheral blood, taken in a trial of Ad26.COV2.S vaccine versus placebo. Receptor source: a person aged 18-60 years who received the Ad26.COV2.S COVID-19 vaccine or a placebo.

The chain couples TRBV24-1 to TRBJ2-3, with D perhaps assigned TRBD1 or TRBD2 (7 bases each). CDR1 and CDR2 from the germline V gene are KGHDR and SFDVKD. V shed 3 bases and J shed 1 base, with 13 bases lying between them. The CDR3 sequence is 16 residues long. The CDR3 coding sequence is TGTGCCACCAGTGATGGGGGGGGGACAGGCACAGATACGCAGTATTTT. Residues: CATSDGGGTGTDTQYF.

This clone was recorded once. The chain uses TRBV28 and TRBJ1-5; D is undetermined. V lost 8 bases, J lost 2 bases, and 19 bases lay in between. CDR3 length equals 16 residues. Germline lookup yields CDR1 MDHEN and CDR2 SYDVKM. DNA for the CDR3: TGTGCCAGCGTCAGAAACGCTTTGTGGGGCAATCAGCCCCAGCATTTT. Residues: CASVRNALWGNQPQHF.

The chain joins TRBV27 to TRBJ2-7, with D perhaps TRBD1 or TRBD2 (7 bases each). The CDR3 is 14 residues long. CDR1 and CDR2 (germline): MNHEY, SMNVEV (reference sequence). The V gene lost 4 bases and the J gene lost 5 bases, with 15 bases spanning the gap. CDR3 DNA sequence: TGTGCCAGCAGTTGGGGGAGGGGGCACCACGAGCAGTACTTC. It specifies CASSWGRGHHEQYF.

V gene TRBV6-2 or TRBV6-3 combines with J gene TRBJ2-7; D not resolved. The germline CDR1 and CDR2 sequences are MNHEY and SVGEGT. Trimming stripped 2 bases from V and 4 bases from J, with 24 bases between. The CDR3 sequence is 18 residues long. This CDR3 is CASSYPAEWPTQEYEQYF. The DNA of the CDR3 is TGTGCCAGCAGTTACCCCGCAGAGTGGCCAACTCAGGAGTACGAGCAGTACTTC.

This chain joins TRBV15 and TRBJ1-4; D call uncertain. Looked up from germline, CDR1 is LNHNV and CDR2 is YYDKDF (reference sequence). Trimming cost V 5 bases and J 5 bases, with 12 bases left between them. CDR3 length: 14 residues. This CDR3 is CATSERSVNEKLFF. The CDR3 DNA is TGTGCCACCAGCGAGCGGTCCGTCAATGAAAAACTGTTTTTT.

This clone has more than one count but fewer than ten. The CDR3 coding sequence is TGTGCCAGCAGCCGGGGACAGGGGGCCTACGAGCAGTACTTC. Amino acids: CASSRGQGAYEQYF. The chain has TRBV6-5 and TRBJ2-7, with 11 bases aligning to TRBD1. The germline CDR1 and CDR2 sequences are MNHEY and SVGAGI. Trimming removed 6 bases from V and 2 bases from J; junction bases left unmatched: 3. The CDR3 sequence is 14 residues long.

The chain combines TRBV7-3 with TRBJ2-3, with 7 bases fitting TRBD1. The V and J ends lost 3 bases and 0 bases, in that order; junction bases with no gene match: 3. The CDR3 is made up of 15 amino acids. Germline-derived CDR1 and CDR2 are SGHTA and FQGTGA. Here the CDR3 reads CASSFTGASTDTQYF. DNA of the CDR3: TGTGCCAGCAGCTTTACAGGGGCTAGCACAGATACGCAGTATTTT.

The gene calls are TRBV21-1 and TRBJ2-3. TRBV21-1 is marked as a pseudogene. The CDR3 length is 14 residues. DNA of the CDR3: TGTGCCAGCAGCAAAGGGGGAAACACAGATACGCAGTATTTT. Translation: CASSKGGNTDTQYF.